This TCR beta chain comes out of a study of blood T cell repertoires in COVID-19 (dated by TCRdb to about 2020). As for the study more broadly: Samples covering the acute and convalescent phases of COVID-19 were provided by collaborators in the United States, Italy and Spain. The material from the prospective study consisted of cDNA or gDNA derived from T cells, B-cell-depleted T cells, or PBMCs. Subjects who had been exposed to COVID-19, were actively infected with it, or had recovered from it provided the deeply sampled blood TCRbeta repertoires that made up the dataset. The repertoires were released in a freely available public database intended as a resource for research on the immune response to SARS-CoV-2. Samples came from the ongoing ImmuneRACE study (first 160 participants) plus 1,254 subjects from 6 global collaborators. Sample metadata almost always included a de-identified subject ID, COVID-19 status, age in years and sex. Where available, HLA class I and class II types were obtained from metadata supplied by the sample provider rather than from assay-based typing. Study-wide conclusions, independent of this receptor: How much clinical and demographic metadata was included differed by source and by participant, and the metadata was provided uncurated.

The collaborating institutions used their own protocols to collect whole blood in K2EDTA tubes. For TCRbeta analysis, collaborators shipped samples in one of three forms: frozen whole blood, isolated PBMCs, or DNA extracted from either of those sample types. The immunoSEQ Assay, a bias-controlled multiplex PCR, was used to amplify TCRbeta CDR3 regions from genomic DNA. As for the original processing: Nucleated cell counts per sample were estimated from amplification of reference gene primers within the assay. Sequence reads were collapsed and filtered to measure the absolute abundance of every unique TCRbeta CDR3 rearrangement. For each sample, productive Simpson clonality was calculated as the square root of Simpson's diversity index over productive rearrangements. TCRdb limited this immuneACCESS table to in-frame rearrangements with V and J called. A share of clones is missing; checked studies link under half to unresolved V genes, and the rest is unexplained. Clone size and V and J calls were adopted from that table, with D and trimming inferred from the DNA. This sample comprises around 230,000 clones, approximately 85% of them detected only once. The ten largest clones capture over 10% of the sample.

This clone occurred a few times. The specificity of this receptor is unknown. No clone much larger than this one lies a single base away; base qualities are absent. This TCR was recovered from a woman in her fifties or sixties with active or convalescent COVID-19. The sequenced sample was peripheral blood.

The DNA is as follows: TGTGCCAGCGGAAAGGACAGCCTACCTAATTCACCCCTCCACTTT. This is translated as CASGKDSLPNSPLHF. The rearranged segments are TRBV2 and TRBJ1-6; the D gene is possibly TRBD1, with 6 bases matching. From the cysteine through the phenylalanine, the CDR3 covers 15 amino acids. Just CDR3 DNA is preserved here, 45 bases in frame from base 1. The germline V gene encodes CDR1 SNHLY and CDR2 FYNNEI. Deletion took 8 bases off V and 6 bases off J, with a span of 17 bases between the germline ends.